The 6 T cell receptor beta chains presented below share a single source sample, sequenced in a study of blood T cell repertoires in COVID-19. Method: immunoSEQ multiplex PCR; TCRdb's copy keeps in-frame clones and lacks some. The table lists some 150,000 clones, roughly 80% of them singletons, with approximately 4.6% in the top ten. The sample comprised peripheral blood. The receptors originated from a human donor in a cohort sampled during active COVID-19.

The J gene is TRBJ1-3, the V gene TRBV9; 9 bases map to TRBD1. CDR1 is SGDLS, CDR2 YYNGEE, per germline. The CDR3 spans 14 residues. Trimming took 4 bases from V and 7 from J; bases not matched to a gene: 6. DNA of the CDR3: TGTGCCAGCAGCATAGGGACAGGGTGGAACACCATATATTTT. Translating it yields CASSIGTGWNTIYF.

The gene calls are TRBV6-2 or TRBV6-3 and TRBJ2-1, with D hard to call. Germline CDR1 is MNHEY and CDR2 is SVGEGT. This CDR3 is built from 16 residues. Between the trimmed V and J ends, which lost 5 bases and 2 bases, there was a span of 16 bases. The CDR3 region has the DNA TGTGCCAGCAGTCAGCCCAAGCTAGGCACCTACAATGAGCAGTTCTTC. Translation: CASSQPKLGTYNEQFF.

This clone was counted between two and nine times. This chain links TRBV19 with TRBJ2-1, with D possibly being TRBD1 (6 bases). The CDR3 spans 16 residues. The V end was cut by 3 bases, the J end by 4 bases, with 16 bases between. Germline assignment: CDR1 LNHDA and CDR2 SQIVND (reference sequence). CDR3 loop: CASSIQGTSRYNEQFF. The CDR3 DNA follows: TGTGCCAGTAGTATCCAGGGGACCTCAAGATACAATGAGCAGTTCTTC.

V and J are TRBV6-5 and TRBJ2-7, with TRBD2 as a possible D gene (7 bases). Germline CDR1 is MNHEY and CDR2 is SVGAGI. The CDR3 has 13 residues. The CDR3, as DNA: TGTGCGGTGCTCCCCACAGGGACTACGATGCAGTACTTC. It translates to CAVLPTGTTMQYF.

The V and J genes are TRBV6-5 and TRBJ1-1, with D possibly being TRBD1 (6 bases). Germline CDR1 is MNHEY and CDR2 is SVGAGI. This CDR3 comprises 15 residues. V lost 5 bases to trimming and J lost 3 bases, with 16 bases between them. CDR3 in DNA: TGTGCCAGCAGTCGCAGGGGAGGGTCCTACACTGAAGCTTTCTTT. This encodes CASSRRGGSYTEAFF.

In its sample, this clone was seen once. The chain combines TRBV19 with TRBJ1-1; TRBD1 matches at 10 bases. The germline gives CDR1 LNHDA, CDR2 SQIVND (reference sequence). The CDR3 loop spans 13 amino acids. J was trimmed by 6 bases and V by 8 bases; bases with no gene match: 6. CDR3: CASGQGEGAEAFF. CDR3 nucleotide sequence: TGTGCCAGTGGACAGGGGGAGGGGGCTGAAGCTTTCTTT.